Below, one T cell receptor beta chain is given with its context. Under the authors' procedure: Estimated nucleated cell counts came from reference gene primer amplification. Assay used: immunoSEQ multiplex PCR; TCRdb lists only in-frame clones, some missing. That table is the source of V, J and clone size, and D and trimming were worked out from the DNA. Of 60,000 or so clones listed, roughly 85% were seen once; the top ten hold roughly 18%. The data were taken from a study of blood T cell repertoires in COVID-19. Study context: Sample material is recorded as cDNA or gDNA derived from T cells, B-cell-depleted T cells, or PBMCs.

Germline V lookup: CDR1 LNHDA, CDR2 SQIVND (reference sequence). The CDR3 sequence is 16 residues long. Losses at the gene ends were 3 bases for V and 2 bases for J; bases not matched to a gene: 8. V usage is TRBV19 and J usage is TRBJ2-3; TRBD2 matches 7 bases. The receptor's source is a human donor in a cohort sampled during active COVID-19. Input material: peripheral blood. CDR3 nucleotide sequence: TGTGCCAGTAGTATTGGTGGGGGGGTCTTCACAGATACGCAGTATTTT. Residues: CASSIGGGVFTDTQYF.